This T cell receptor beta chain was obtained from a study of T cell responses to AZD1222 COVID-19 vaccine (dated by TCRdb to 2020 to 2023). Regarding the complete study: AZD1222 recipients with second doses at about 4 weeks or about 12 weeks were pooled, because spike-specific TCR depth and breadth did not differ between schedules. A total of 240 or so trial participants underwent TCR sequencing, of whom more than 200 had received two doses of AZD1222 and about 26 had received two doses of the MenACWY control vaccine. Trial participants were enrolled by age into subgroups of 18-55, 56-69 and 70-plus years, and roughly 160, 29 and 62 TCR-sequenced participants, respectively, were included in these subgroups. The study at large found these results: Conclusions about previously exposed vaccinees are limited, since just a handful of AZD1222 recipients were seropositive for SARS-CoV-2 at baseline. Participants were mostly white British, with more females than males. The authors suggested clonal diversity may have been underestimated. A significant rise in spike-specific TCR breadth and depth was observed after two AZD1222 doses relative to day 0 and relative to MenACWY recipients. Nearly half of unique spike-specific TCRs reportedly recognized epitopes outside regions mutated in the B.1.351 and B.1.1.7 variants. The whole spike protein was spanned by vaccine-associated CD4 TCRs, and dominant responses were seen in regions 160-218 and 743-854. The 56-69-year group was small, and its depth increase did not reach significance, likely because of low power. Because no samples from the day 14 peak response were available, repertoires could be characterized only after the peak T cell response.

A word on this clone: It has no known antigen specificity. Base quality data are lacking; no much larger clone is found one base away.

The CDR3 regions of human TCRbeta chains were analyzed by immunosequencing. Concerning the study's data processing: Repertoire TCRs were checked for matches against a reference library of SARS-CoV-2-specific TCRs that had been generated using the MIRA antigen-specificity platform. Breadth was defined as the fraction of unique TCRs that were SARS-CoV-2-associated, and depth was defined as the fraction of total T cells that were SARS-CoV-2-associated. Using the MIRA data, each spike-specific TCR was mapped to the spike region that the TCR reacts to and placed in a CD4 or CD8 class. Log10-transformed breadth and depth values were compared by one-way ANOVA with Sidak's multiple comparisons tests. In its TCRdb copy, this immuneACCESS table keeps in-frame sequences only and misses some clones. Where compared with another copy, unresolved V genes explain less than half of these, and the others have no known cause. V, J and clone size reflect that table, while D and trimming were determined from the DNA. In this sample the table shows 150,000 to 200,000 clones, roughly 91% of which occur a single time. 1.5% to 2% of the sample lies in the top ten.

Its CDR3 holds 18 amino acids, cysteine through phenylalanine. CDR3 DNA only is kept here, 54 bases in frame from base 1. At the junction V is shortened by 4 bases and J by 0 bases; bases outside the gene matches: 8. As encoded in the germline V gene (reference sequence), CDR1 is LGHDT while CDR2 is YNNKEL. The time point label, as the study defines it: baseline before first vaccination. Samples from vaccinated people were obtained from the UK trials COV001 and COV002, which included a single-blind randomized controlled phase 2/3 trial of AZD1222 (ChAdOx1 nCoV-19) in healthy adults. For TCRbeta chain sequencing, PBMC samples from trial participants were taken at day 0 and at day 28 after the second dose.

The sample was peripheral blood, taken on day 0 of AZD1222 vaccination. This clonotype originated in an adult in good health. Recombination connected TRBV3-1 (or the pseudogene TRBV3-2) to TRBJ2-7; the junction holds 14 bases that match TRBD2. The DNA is TGTGCCAGCAGCCGGCCGGGACTAGCGGGAGTGGCCTCCTACGAGCAGTACTTC. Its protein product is CASSRPGLAGVASYEQYF.